These 31 T cell receptor beta chains were all obtained from the same sample, sequenced in a study of beta chain features in type 1 diabetes. Isolated RNA was reverse transcribed in full, so expressed TCRB transcripts were sequenced. Libraries were prepared by immunoSEQ multiplex PCR; TCRdb keeps only in-frame clonotypes and omits some of them. The sample lists roughly 700,000 clones; around an eighth were seen once. Whole-study findings and limits: There was a moderate but significant shortening of TCRB CDR3s in all four CD4+ subsets of Type 1 diabetes patients.

Their cognate antigens are unknown. The sample consisted of naive CD4+ T cells from blood. These receptors were collected from a man aged 18 to 30 with type 1 diabetes.

This chain links TRBV5-1 with TRBJ2-1, with TRBD1 identical over 7 bases. This CDR3 comprises 14 residues. CDR1 is SGHRS, CDR2 YFSETQ, per germline. The junction had 5 bases not matched to a gene; V was cut back by 2 bases and J by 6 bases. The CDR3 nucleotides read TGCGCCAGCAGCTTAGGGACAGTAACCAATGAGCAGTTCTTC. It is translated as CASSLGTVTNEQFF.

The chain uses TRBV6-6 and TRBJ2-5; TRBD2 aligns across 11 bases. V trimming: 6 bases; J trimming: 1 base; junction bases outside the gene matches: 1. Germline CDR1 reads MNHNY; CDR2 reads SVGAGI (reference sequence). The CDR3 is made up of 14 amino acids. CDR3 sequence: CASRGLAVQETQYF. The CDR3 region has the DNA TGTGCCAGCAGGGGACTAGCGGTCCAAGAGACCCAGTACTTC.

This clone was seen a few times. The chain joins TRBV19 to TRBJ1-4, with D hard to call. V was shortened by 3 bases and J by 0 bases, with 8 bases between the two germline ends. CDR3 length: 15 amino acids. Germline V gives CDR1 LNHDA, CDR2 SQIVND (reference sequence). The chain's CDR3 is CASSIRTSTNEKLFF. In DNA, the CDR3 is TGTGCCAGTAGTATTCGAACCTCAACTAATGAAAAACTGTTTTTT.

This clone showed up just a few times. The rearrangement joins TRBV9 to TRBJ2-3; 8 bases are a match to TRBD2. V shed 3 bases, J shed 2 bases, and the junction held 8 bases outside the gene matches. The CDR3 totals 16 residues. Germline CDR1 SGDLS, CDR2 YYNGEE. CDR3: CASSEGLVPPTDTQYF. DNA for the CDR3: TGTGCCAGCAGCGAGGGACTAGTCCCTCCCACAGATACGCAGTATTTT.

A few counts support this clone. This sequence joins TRBV18 and TRBJ1-6; no firm D call. CDR1 is KGHSH, CDR2 LQKENI, per germline. The CDR3 is 16 residues long. V was clipped by 6 bases and J by 7 bases, with 19 bases between them. The DNA for the CDR3 is TGTGCCAGCTCCCCCGTGGCGGGGTCGTCGAATTCACCCCTCCACTTT. It encodes CASSPVAGSSNSPLHF.

Note on this clone: Distinct nucleotide sequences in the sample also encode this CDR3. The J gene is TRBJ2-5, the V gene TRBV10-3; D uncertain. V gave up 8 bases and J gave up 4 bases, with 8 bases separating them. Germline V lookup: CDR1 ENHRY, CDR2 SYGVKD. The CDR3 has 11 residues. CDR3 coding DNA: TGTGCCATCTCCGTCGGAGAGACCCAGTACTTC. Amino acids: CAISVGETQYF.

The chain has TRBV7-9 and TRBJ2-1, with a possible D match to TRBD2 (5 bases). From germline, CDR1 is SEHNR and CDR2 FQNEAQ (reference sequence). The CDR3 totals 15 residues. Trimming pared 3 bases from V and 0 bases from J, leaving 9 bases between. The CDR3 DNA follows: TGTGCCAGCAGCTTGGGAGTCAGCTCCTACAATGAGCAGTTCTTC. Protein product: CASSLGVSSYNEQFF.

This clone was recorded a few times. The chain employs TRBV15 and TRBJ2-4; D gene uncertain. The CDR3 length is 14 residues. The germline gives CDR1 LNHNV, CDR2 YYDKDF (reference sequence). V was trimmed by 5 bases and J by 0 bases, leaving 8 bases between them. CDR3 residues: CATSPDLAKNIQYF. CDR3 bases: TGTGCCACCAGCCCCGACCTAGCCAAAAACATTCAGTACTTC. Together with reference TRBV15 and TRBJ2-4, the CDR3 gives the full variable domain: DAMVIQNPRYQVTQFGKPVTLSCSQTLNHNVMYWYQQKSSQAPKLLFHYYDKDFNNEADTPDNFQSRRPNTSFCFLDIRSPGLGDTAMYLCATSPDLAKNIQYFGAGTRLSVL.

This rearrangement joins TRBV4-3 to TRBJ2-2; D is undetermined. Germline V CDR1 and CDR2: LGHNA, YSLEER. Trimming removed 0 bases from V and 6 bases from J, with 8 bases in between. This CDR3 comprises 14 residues. For the CDR3, the DNA is TGCGCCAGCAGCCAAGATTGGGTATCCGGGGAGCTGTTTTTT. Residues: CASSQDWVSGELFF.

Details on this clone: Different DNA sequences within this sample yield the same CDR3. V and J are TRBV5-4 and TRBJ2-6, with 7 bases matching TRBD2. The J segment lost 2 bases and the V segment lost 4 bases, leaving 3 bases of the junction unmatched. The length of the CDR3 is 15 residues. Germline lookup yields CDR1 SGHNT and CDR2 YYREEE (reference sequence). Here the CDR3 reads CASSPGGAGANVLTF. For the CDR3, the DNA is TGTGCCAGCAGCCCTGGGGGGGCTGGGGCCAACGTCCTGACTTTC.

The chain has TRBV10-3 and TRBJ1-1; 8 bases are shared with TRBD1. The CDR3 is 13 residues long. Germline CDR1 is ENHRY and CDR2 is SYGVKD. J gave up 2 bases and V 6 bases, and 2 bases lay outside the gene matches. CDR3 sequence reads: CAIRGQDNTEAFF. In DNA form, the CDR3 reads TGTGCCATCAGGGGACAGGACAACACTGAAGCTTTCTTT.

With regard to this clone: The same CDR3 can be traced to other DNA sequences in this sample. The chain carries TRBV14 and TRBJ2-7; TRBD1 matches 7 bases. This CDR3 contains 15 residues. V lost 1 base to trimming and J lost 1 base; unmatched junction nucleotides: 4. The germline CDR1 and CDR2 sequences are SGHDN and FVKESK. The CDR3 nucleotides read TGTGCCAGCAGCCAAGTCCCAGGGGGTTCCTACGAGCAGTACTTC. Translating gives CASSQVPGGSYEQYF.

A few counts support this clone. The V and J genes are TRBV28 and TRBJ1-2, with 8 bases fitting TRBD1. V lost 5 bases, J lost 7 bases, and 12 bases stayed unmatched. CDR3 length: 15 residues. The germline V gene encodes CDR1 MDHEN and CDR2 SYDVKM. CDR3 in amino acids: CASSTQGQGPAGYTF. CDR3 in DNA: TGTGCCAGCAGTACCCAAGGACAGGGCCCAGCTGGCTACACCTTC.

This chain's CDR3 is CASGRQGVVTEAFF. The CDR3 nucleotides read TGTGCCAGCGGACGACAGGGAGTAGTCACTGAAGCTTTCTTT. This chain links TRBV2 with TRBJ1-1; 7 bases line up with TRBD1. This CDR3 is built from 14 residues. Germline V CDR1 and CDR2: SNHLY, FYNNEI. Germline trimming cut 8 bases from V and 4 bases from J; bases unmatched to any gene: 10.

The CDR3 sequence is CASSEGIRTDTQYF. The CDR3 DNA sequence: TGTGCCAGCAGTGAGGGGATAAGGACAGATACGCAGTATTTT. The V and J genes are TRBV6-5 and TRBJ2-3; D is tentatively TRBD1 or TRBD2 (5 bases each). Trimming cost V 5 bases and J 3 bases, with 12 bases left between them. The CDR3 has 14 residues. Germline values: CDR1 MNHEY, CDR2 SVGAGI.

CDR3 bases: TGTGCCAGCAGTTCGAGGCCTAGCTCCTACAATGAGCAGTTCTTC. Translation: CASSSRPSSYNEQFF. This rearrangement joins TRBV27 to TRBJ2-1; D unclear. Germline V lookup: CDR1 MNHEY, CDR2 SMNVEV (reference sequence). V was clipped by 4 bases and J by 0 bases, with 10 bases between them. The CDR3 sequence is 15 residues long.

This chain uses TRBV10-3 with TRBJ1-1; D is unclear. Germline V gene sequence: CDR1 ENHRY, CDR2 SYGVKD. The V end lost 6 bases, the J end lost 0 bases, and 11 bases lay between the germline ends. The CDR3 extends over 14 amino acids. DNA of the CDR3: TGTGCCATCAGAAGACCAGCCCTGAACACTGAAGCTTTCTTT. As protein: CAIRRPALNTEAFF.

This chain links TRBV28 with TRBJ1-6; TRBD1 might be the D (5 bases). V lost 4 bases, J lost 9 bases, and 10 bases lay in between. The V gene's germline CDR1 is MDHEN and CDR2 SYDVKM. The CDR3 sequence is 13 residues long. Here the CDR3 reads CASSSHGGSPLHF. As DNA, the CDR3 is TGTGCCAGCAGTTCCCACGGGGGTTCACCCCTCCACTTT. Full variable domain (outside the CDR3, taken from reference TRBV28 and TRBJ1-6): DVKVTQSSRYLVKRTGEKVFLECVQDMDHENMFWYRQDPGLGLRLIYFSYDVKMKEKGDIPEGYSVSREKKERFSLILESASTNQTSMYLCASSSHGGSPLHFGNGTRLTVT.

This clone was counted a few times. The chain combines TRBV27 with TRBJ2-7; no clear D. The CDR3 length is 13 residues. The germline V gene encodes CDR1 MNHEY and CDR2 SMNVEV (reference sequence). V lost 5 bases, J lost 3 bases, and 11 bases lay in between. The chain's CDR3 is CASSHRPNYEQYF. CDR3 in DNA: TGTGCCAGCAGTCACCGCCCAAACTACGAGCAGTACTTC.

The genes are TRBV28 and TRBJ2-7; 7 bases match TRBD2. The germline V gene encodes CDR1 MDHEN and CDR2 SYDVKM. This CDR3 is built from 14 residues. Trimming at V came to 5 bases and at J to 5 bases, leaving 9 bases not matched to a gene. In DNA form, the CDR3 reads TGTGCCAGCAGTGCCGGGACTACTCCTGACGAGCAGTACTTC. As protein: CASSAGTTPDEQYF.

The J gene is TRBJ2-3, the V gene TRBV6-1; D gene uncertain. V lost 3 bases, J lost 6 bases, and 7 bases lay in between. The CDR3 loop spans 12 amino acids. Germline V CDR1 and CDR2: MNHNS, SASEGT. CDR3 bases: TGTGCCAGCAGTGAGACCCAGGATACGCAGTATTTT. Its protein product is CASSETQDTQYF.

This clone appeared a few times. The genes are TRBV27 and TRBJ1-2; D gene uncertain. This CDR3 is 14 amino acids long. The V end lost 3 bases, the J end lost 0 bases, and 8 bases lay between the germline ends. CDR1 MNHEY and CDR2 SMNVEV come from the germline V gene (reference sequence). CDR3 sequence (DNA): TGTGCCAGCAGTTTCTCCTTAGCTAACTATGGCTACACCTTC. It encodes CASSFSLANYGYTF.

This clone has a single count. The V gene is TRBV10-1, the J gene TRBJ1-1; TRBD1 might be the D (5 bases). Trimming pared 8 bases from V and 9 bases from J, leaving 22 bases between. The CDR3 sequence is 14 residues long. Germline V gene data show CDR1 as WNHNN and CDR2 as SYGVQD (reference sequence). CDR3 protein: CASSTGTAGDKAFF. CDR3 in DNA: TGCGCCAGCTCTACCGGGACCGCAGGCGACAAAGCTTTCTTT.

The V and J genes are TRBV15 and TRBJ2-7; D unresolved. This CDR3 comprises 11 residues. V gave up 4 bases and J gave up 3 bases, with 4 bases separating them. The germline V gene has CDR1 LNHNV and CDR2 YYDKDF (reference sequence). The CDR3 sequence is CATSTHYEQYF. The CDR3 region has the DNA TGTGCCACCAGCACCCACTACGAGCAGTACTTC.

The J gene is TRBJ2-3, the V gene TRBV6-1; 8 bases are shared with TRBD1. CDR3 size: 14 residues. Trimming removed 4 bases from V and 11 bases from J; junction bases left unmatched: 11. Germline lookup yields CDR1 MNHNS and CDR2 SASEGT. The DNA of the CDR3 is TGTGCCAGCAGTGGTGGGACAGGTCACCTTCGGCAGTATTTT. It yields the protein CASSGGTGHLRQYF.

In its sample, this clone was seen a few times. The chain joins TRBV7-8 to TRBJ2-1; TRBD2 agrees at 7 bases. This CDR3 region has 16 residues. Looked up from germline, CDR1 is SGHVS and CDR2 is FQNEAQ. Germline trimming cut 3 bases from V and 0 bases from J; bases unmatched to any gene: 5. CDR3 DNA: TGTGCCAGCAGCTTTGTGACTAGCCTCTCCTACAATGAGCAGTTCTTC. As protein: CASSFVTSLSYNEQFF.

This clone has more than one count but fewer than ten. V usage is TRBV7-9 and J usage is TRBJ2-3, with TRBD2 identical over 12 bases. The J segment lost 3 bases and the V segment lost 11 bases, leaving 6 bases of the junction unmatched. This CDR3 region has 14 residues. The germline V gene encodes CDR1 SEHNR and CDR2 FQNEAQ (reference sequence). CDR3 protein: CAGPGLAGTDTQYF. The CDR3 region has the DNA TGTGCCGGACCCGGACTAGCGGGGACAGATACGCAGTATTTT.

V gene TRBV18 combines with J gene TRBJ2-6; D may correspond to TRBD1 or TRBD2 (5 bases each). Trimming removed 6 bases at V and 1 base at J, with 10 bases between. This CDR3 contains 15 residues. CDR1 KGHSH and CDR2 LQKENI come from the germline V gene. The CDR3 is CASSRGDSGANVLTF. CDR3 bases: TGTGCCAGCTCCCGAGGGGATTCTGGGGCCAACGTCCTGACTTTC.

This sequence joins TRBV15 and TRBJ2-3; TRBD2 matches at 8 bases. The CDR3 contains 16 residues. Trimming cost V 1 base and J 5 bases; bases outside gene matches: 8. Germline CDR1 LNHNV, CDR2 YYDKDF (reference sequence). The CDR3 DNA sequence: TGTGCCACCAGCAGAGGTGGGACTAGATCAATAGATACGCAGTATTTT. Its protein is CATSRGGTRSIDTQYF.

V and J are TRBV9 and TRBJ1-1; D ambiguous. The CDR3 contains 15 residues. Germline V gives CDR1 SGDLS, CDR2 YYNGEE. V was shortened by 4 bases and J by 4 bases, with 17 bases between the two germline ends. As DNA, the CDR3 is TGTGCCAGCAGCCCCCGGGTTGGGATGGGCACTGAAGCTTTCTTT. Encoded protein: CASSPRVGMGTEAFF.

The chain uses TRBV6-5 and TRBJ1-2, with D maybe TRBD1 (6 bases). CDR3 length equals 13 residues. Per the germline V gene, CDR1 is MNHEY and CDR2 is SVGAGI. V lost 5 bases and J 5 bases, leaving 12 bases between the germline ends. This CDR3 reads CASSPAQGYGYTF. CDR3 nucleotide sequence: TGTGCCAGCAGTCCGGCCCAGGGGTATGGCTACACCTTC.